This T cell receptor beta chain was found in a study of T cell responses to AZD1222 COVID-19 vaccine (dated by TCRdb to the early 2020s). With respect to the entire study: A total of about 250 trial participants underwent TCR sequencing, of whom some 200 had received two doses of AZD1222 and roughly 26 had received two doses of the MenACWY control vaccine. Enrollment into the trials was organized by age into subgroups of 18-55, 56-69 and 70-plus years, and those subgroups contained roughly 150, 30 and 60 TCR-sequenced participants, respectively.

The CDR3, from cysteine to phenylalanine, totals 13 residues. Only CDR3 DNA remains: 39 bases, in frame from the first base. Taken from the germline V gene, the CDR1 and CDR2 loops are MRHNA and SNTAGT. V is clipped by 7 bases and J by 5 bases, and the sequence between their germline boundaries is 11 bases long. Study-wide conclusions, independent of this receptor: Conclusions about previously exposed vaccinees are limited because only a handful of AZD1222 recipients were SARS-CoV-2 seropositive at baseline. CD4 TCRs associated with the vaccine covered the entire spike protein, and the dominant responses were in regions 160-218 and 743-854. No day 14 peak-response samples were available, so repertoires were characterized only after the peak T cell response. Most participants were white British and females outnumbered males, and the authors suggested that clonal diversity may have been underestimated. Epitopes outside the regions mutated in the B.1.351 and B.1.1.7 variants were reportedly recognized by nearly half of the unique spike-specific TCRs. A significant rise in spike-specific TCR breadth and depth was observed after two AZD1222 doses relative to day 0 and relative to MenACWY recipients. In the small 56-69-year group, the increase in depth fell short of significance, most likely because of low power.

The time point tag for this specimen amounts to: about 28 days (+/-7) after the second vaccine dose. Read against the paper, the sample's treatment or condition label means: meningococcal conjugate vaccine given as trial control. Vaccinee samples came from UK trials COV001 and COV002, including a single-blind randomized controlled phase 2/3 trial of AZD1222 (ChAdOx1 nCoV-19) in healthy adults. For TCRbeta chain sequencing, PBMC samples from trial participants were taken at day 0 and at day 28 after the second dose. As regards this clone: The target of this receptor is not known. No much larger clone exists at a distance of one base, and base qualities are not known.

The CDR3 regions of human TCRbeta chains were analyzed by immunosequencing. Turning to the authors' computational methods: Repertoire TCRs were matched against a reference library of SARS-CoV-2-specific TCRs generated with the MIRA antigen-specificity platform. Breadth was defined as the fraction of unique TCRs that were SARS-CoV-2-associated, and depth was defined as the fraction of total T cells that were SARS-CoV-2-associated. Using the MIRA data, each spike-specific TCR was mapped to the spike region that the TCR reacts to and placed in a CD4 or CD8 class. Log10-transformed breadth and depth values were compared by one-way ANOVA with Sidak's multiple comparisons tests. Not all clones reach the TCRdb copy of this immuneACCESS table, which keeps in-frame sequences only. Checked studies attribute under half of the gap to unresolved V genes and leave the rest unexplained. Clonal size and the V and J genes are those of that table, whereas D and trimming came from the DNA. This sample is represented by about 120,000 clones; roughly 90% of them were singletons. The ten largest clonotypes hold around 3.8% of the sample.

This sequence was found in an adult who received the MenACWY meningococcal vaccine as a control. Sequenced material: peripheral blood, taken 28 days after the second dose of the MenACWY control vaccine. Rearrangement joined TRBV6-4 to TRBJ2-2; D gene: possibly TRBD1, on 6 matching bases. The CDR3 sequence is CASTSGETGELFF. The sequence in DNA is TGTGCCAGCACGTCAGGGGAGACCGGGGAGCTGTTTTTT.